The present T cell receptor (beta chain) was sequenced within a study of CD8 T cells in Susac syndrome. Sequencing of TCR beta drew on CD8+ and CD4+ T cells from blood. The individuals used as controls were healthy donors who had been matched for both age and sex. TEMRA cells were FACS-enriched and CD8+ and CD4+ T cells negatively isolated. Trimming removed 3 bases at V and 3 bases at J, with 20 bases between. Per germline, CDR1 DFQATT and CDR2 SNEGSKA (reference sequence). CDR3 length: 16 amino acids. With random hexamers, reverse transcription was performed on about 0.5 to 1 ug of RNA. TCRdb re-called the immunoSEQ multiplex PCR reads through MiXCR, storing one row per CDR3 protein. The table lists some 99,000 distinct CDR3 sequences, around 97% of them singletons.

This TCR came from a human donor in good health. This chain connects TRBV20-1 to TRBJ1-2; D gene ambiguous. Sequenced input: CD4+ T cells from PBMCs. CDR3 nucleotides: TGCAGTGCTAGCCACCACATTCGGACTACGGACTATGGCTACACCTTC. It specifies CSASHHIRTTDYGYTF.